The rows below give T cell receptor beta chains drawn from one sample of a study of cytomegalovirus exposure and HLA in healthy donors. TCRdb keeps only in-frame clones here, not all; method: immunoSEQ multiplex PCR. Of approximately 92,000 clones in the sample, less than 70% were seen once. What was sequenced was PBMCs. These TCRs come from a man aged 50 or older in good health and CMV-seronegative. The CDR3 runs from the conserved cysteine through the conserved F or W. Each record gives: clone size, D gene, V gene, J gene, CDR3 DNA, CDR3 protein. The D gene is left open where the match is weak. Expanded clones are given a class, and other clones once, few, many or no size at all.

clone_size: -; d_call: -; v_call: TRBV7-8; j_call: TRBJ2-7; cdr3_nt: TGTGCCAGCAGCAACCGACAGGAGCAGTACTTC; cdr3_aa: CASSNRQEQYF
clone_size: -; d_call: TRBD2; v_call: TRBV19; j_call: TRBJ2-1; cdr3_nt: TGTGCCAGTAGTATGGGTAGACTAGCGGGAACCAATGAGCAGTTCTTC; cdr3_aa: CASSMGRLAGTNEQFF
clone_size: few; d_call: -; v_call: TRBV5-1; j_call: TRBJ1-1; cdr3_nt: TGCGCCAGCAGCTTGGGGAGTATCGGAGGGAACACTGAAGCTTTCTTT; cdr3_aa: CASSLGSIGGNTEAFF
clone_size: -; d_call: -; v_call: TRBV11-2; j_call: TRBJ1-5; cdr3_nt: TGCATAGGCGAGGTAGTTAATAGCAATCAGCCCCAGCATTTT; cdr3_aa: CIGEVVNSNQPQHF
clone_size: -; d_call: TRBD2; v_call: TRBV27; j_call: TRBJ2-1; cdr3_nt: TGTGCCAGCAGTTTACAGACTAGCGGTTACAATGAGCAGTTCTTC; cdr3_aa: CASSLQTSGYNEQFF
clone_size: -; d_call: TRBD1; v_call: TRBV7-2; j_call: TRBJ1-2; cdr3_nt: TGTGCCAGCAGCTCAGGGGGCGTTGATGGCTACACCTTC; cdr3_aa: CASSSGGVDGYTF
clone_size: -; d_call: -; v_call: TRBV7-2; j_call: TRBJ2-7; cdr3_nt: TGTGCCAGCAGCCGAGGCCGGGTCTCCTACGAGCAGTACTTC; cdr3_aa: CASSRGRVSYEQYF
clone_size: few; d_call: TRBD1; v_call: TRBV5-1; j_call: TRBJ2-5; cdr3_nt: TGCGCCAGCAGCACCCAATGGACAGGGGAGGAGACCCAGTACTTC; cdr3_aa: CASSTQWTGEETQYF
clone_size: once; d_call: TRBD1; v_call: TRBV19; j_call: TRBJ1-5; cdr3_nt: TGTGCCAGTAGTTTTGAGACAGGGGTCTTCTTTCAGCCCCAGCATTTT; cdr3_aa: CASSFETGVFFQPQHF
clone_size: -; d_call: TRBD2; v_call: TRBV30; j_call: TRBJ2-3; cdr3_nt: TGTGCCCTGAGCGGGAGTAGGGCCACAGATACGCAGTATTTT; cdr3_aa: CALSGSRATDTQYF
clone_size: few; d_call: -; v_call: TRBV11-2; j_call: TRBJ1-6; cdr3_nt: TGTGCCAGCAGCTTGTGGGTGGGGCTTTCACCCCTCCACTTT; cdr3_aa: CASSLWVGLSPLHF
clone_size: -; d_call: -; v_call: TRBV6-5; j_call: TRBJ2-7; cdr3_nt: TGTGCCACATTGGGCGGGGTCGGTGCCTACGAGCAGTACTTC; cdr3_aa: CATLGGVGAYEQYF
clone_size: once; d_call: -; v_call: TRBV7-8; j_call: TRBJ2-5; cdr3_nt: TGTGCCAGCACTAGAAGGGACACGGGAGAGACCCAGTACTTC; cdr3_aa: CASTRRDTGETQYF
clone_size: -; d_call: -; v_call: TRBV7-2; j_call: TRBJ1-6; cdr3_nt: TGTGCCAGCAGCCCAGAGACCGGGGGTTGGAATTCACCCCTCCACTTT; cdr3_aa: CASSPETGGWNSPLHF
clone_size: -; d_call: TRBD2; v_call: TRBV6-1; j_call: TRBJ2-3; cdr3_nt: TGTGCCAGCAGTCCAGCGGGGTCAGATACGCAGTATTTT; cdr3_aa: CASSPAGSDTQYF
clone_size: few; d_call: -; v_call: TRBV29-1; j_call: TRBJ1-2; cdr3_nt: TGCAGCGTTGAAGGGCGGGGGTCTAACTATGGCTACACATTC; cdr3_aa: CSVEGRGSNYGYTF
clone_size: few; d_call: -; v_call: TRBV30; j_call: TRBJ2-7; cdr3_nt: TGTGCCTCGAAGGAGGGGGCGGCCGAGCAGTACTTC; cdr3_aa: CASKEGAAEQYF
clone_size: -; d_call: TRBD1; v_call: TRBV19; j_call: TRBJ1-5; cdr3_nt: TGTGCCACCTGGGGGACAGGGGTTAATCAGCCCCAGCATTTT; cdr3_aa: CATWGTGVNQPQHF
clone_size: -; d_call: TRBD1; v_call: TRBV7-7; j_call: TRBJ1-4; cdr3_nt: TGTGCTAGCAGCCCCGGATCCGGGACAGAGGGAAAACTGTTTTTT; cdr3_aa: CASSPGSGTEGKLFF
clone_size: -; d_call: -; v_call: TRBV6-1; j_call: TRBJ1-6; cdr3_nt: TGTGCCAGCAGTGAAGCGGGCAGGGGTTCCTATAATTCACCCCTCCACTTT; cdr3_aa: CASSEAGRGSYNSPLHF
clone_size: -; d_call: -; v_call: TRBV23-1; j_call: TRBJ2-6; cdr3_nt: TGCGCCAGCAACTCCAAGGGACACTACTCTGGGGCCAACGTCCTGACTTTC; cdr3_aa: CASNSKGHYSGANVLTF
clone_size: -; d_call: -; v_call: TRBV30; j_call: TRBJ1-1; cdr3_nt: TGTGCCTGGAGTGTATTTCGAGGAAACCGTCCAAGCTTT; cdr3_aa: CAWSVFRGNRPSF
clone_size: -; d_call: TRBD1; v_call: TRBV19; j_call: TRBJ1-4; cdr3_nt: TGTGCCAGCCGACAGGGGTGGGAAAAACTGTTTTTT; cdr3_aa: CASRQGWEKLFF
clone_size: -; d_call: -; v_call: TRBV12-1; j_call: TRBJ1-6; cdr3_nt: TGTGCCATCTATCCCGCGTCGTCACCCCTCCACTTT; cdr3_aa: CAIYPASSPLHF
clone_size: -; d_call: -; v_call: TRBV7-8; j_call: TRBJ1-2; cdr3_nt: TGTGCCAGCAGCTCGGGACGGACAGTAAACTATGGCTACACCTTC; cdr3_aa: CASSSGRTVNYGYTF
clone_size: few; d_call: -; v_call: TRBV4-2; j_call: TRBJ1-5; cdr3_nt: TGTGCCAGCAGCCTGGAGGGTGGGGGTTATAGCAATCAGCCCCAGCATTTT; cdr3_aa: CASSLEGGGYSNQPQHF
clone_size: once; d_call: -; v_call: TRBV6-5; j_call: TRBJ2-7; cdr3_nt: TGTGCCAGCAGTTACTCGAAATTCGGTGGGGCTGCGGCTGAGTACTTC; cdr3_aa: CASSYSKFGGAAAEYF